A selection of T cell receptor beta chains follows, all from one sample in a study of PD-1 blockade in classical Hodgkin lymphoma. TCRdb's copy holds only in-frame clones and misses some; the assay was immunoSEQ multiplex PCR. The table lists some 96,000 clones, roughly four fifths of them singletons. Sequences were derived from peripheral blood mononuclear cells (PBMCs), sampled before the second cycle of nivolumab. The receptors here all came from a human donor with classical Hodgkin lymphoma. CDR3s include the opening cysteine and the closing phenylalanine or tryptophan. The order of the fields is V gene, D gene, clone size, J gene, CDR3 protein, CDR3 DNA. A D gene is named only where the DNA matches it firmly. Expanded clones get a size class; other rows say once, few or many, or leave the size out.

TRBV7-3	.	.	TRBJ1-6	CASSLAPDSPLHF	TGTGCCAGCAGCTTAGCCCCAGATTCACCCCTCCACTTT
TRBV7-3	TRBD1	.	TRBJ2-1	CASSESGTGIYNEQFF	TGTGCCAGCAGCGAGTCCGGGACAGGGATATACAATGAGCAGTTCTTC
TRBV11-3	.	.	TRBJ2-2	CASSLGPATGELFF	TGTGCCAGCAGCTTAGGGCCAGCTACCGGGGAGCTGTTTTTT
TRBV29-1	TRBD2	.	TRBJ2-1	CSVKGGASGIYNEQFF	TGCAGCGTGAAAGGTGGGGCTAGCGGGATTTACAATGAGCAGTTCTTC
TRBV9	.	.	TRBJ2-1	CASSVATVISSKQFF	TGTGCCAGCAGCGTAGCTACAGTGATCAGCTCGAAGCAGTTCTTC
TRBV7-3	TRBD1	.	TRBJ2-5	CASSWTGRLETQYF	TGTGCCAGCAGCTGGACAGGGAGGTTGGAGACCCAGTACTTC
TRBV6-1	.	.	TRBJ2-7	CASSETLETREQYF	TGTGCCAGCAGTGAAACCCTAGAGACAAGGGAGCAGTACTTC
TRBV9	TRBD1	once	TRBJ1-2	CASSVDRGRDYGYTF	TGTGCCAGCAGCGTAGATAGGGGGCGCGACTATGGCTACACCTTC
TRBV2	.	.	TRBJ1-1	CASSEFGRVDTEAFF	TGTGCCAGCAGTGAATTCGGCAGGGTCGACACTGAAGCTTTCTTT
TRBV7-3	TRBD2	.	TRBJ2-2	CASSDLGLAVTGELFF	TGTGCCAGCAGCGACCTGGGACTAGCGGTCACCGGGGAGCTGTTTTTT
TRBV11-2	.	once	TRBJ2-7	CASSSRVLEQYF	TGTGCCAGCAGCTCAAGGGTTCTTGAGCAGTACTTC
TRBV6-1	TRBD1	.	TRBJ2-7	CASRTGGYYEQYF	TGTGCCAGCAGAACAGGGGGCTACTACGAGCAGTACTTC
TRBV19	.	.	TRBJ1-4	CASSLLGQLFF	TGTGCCAGTAGCCTACTCGGGCAACTGTTTTTT
TRBV5-1	.	once	TRBJ2-2	CASSLVRDTNTGELFF	TGCGCCAGCAGCTTGGTTCGGGACACCAACACCGGGGAGCTGTTTTTT
TRBV7-3	.	.	TRBJ2-1	CASSPRGSSSYNEQFF	TGTGCCAGCAGCCCCCGCGGCAGCAGCTCCTACAATGAGCAGTTCTTC
TRBV11-2	TRBD2	.	TRBJ2-7	CASSSGLAGAEQYF	TGTGCCAGCAGCTCAGGACTAGCGGGAGCCGAGCAGTACTTC
TRBV12-5	.	once	TRBJ1-1	CASGQTAGNTEAFF	TGTGCTAGTGGTCAAACCGCAGGTAACACTGAAGCTTTCTTT
TRBV9	TRBD2	few	TRBJ2-2	CASSLGLAANTGELFF	TGTGCCAGCAGCTTAGGACTAGCGGCGAACACCGGGGAGCTGTTTTTT
TRBV7-6	.	.	TRBJ2-6	CASRSGAGANVLTF	TGTGCCAGCAGGTCAGGGGCCGGGGCCAACGTCCTGACTTTC
TRBV7-3	.	.	TRBJ2-3	CASGPGRADTQYF	TGTGCCAGCGGGCCGGGAAGGGCAGATACGCAGTATTTT
TRBV30	TRBD2	.	TRBJ2-3	CAWSVAVAGGGTQYF	TGTGCCTGGAGTGTAGCGGTAGCGGGAGGGGGTACGCAGTATTTT
TRBV7-2	.	many	TRBJ2-5	CASSLYGTQYF	TGTGCCAGCAGCTTATACGGGACCCAGTACTTC
TRBV7-8	TRBD1	.	TRBJ2-7	CASSVRDRVHEQYF	TGTGCCAGCAGCGTCCGGGACAGGGTTCACGAGCAGTACTTC
TRBV5-4	TRBD2	.	TRBJ2-3	CASSSKTSGEYTQYF	TGTGCCAGCAGCTCTAAGACTAGCGGGGAATATACGCAGTATTTT
TRBV5-1	.	.	TRBJ2-3	CASSTGGKSTDTQYF	TGCGCCAGCAGCACAGGTGGAAAGAGCACAGATACGCAGTATTTT
TRBV27	.	few	TRBJ1-2	CASSADGHGYGYTF	TGTGCCAGCAGTGCGGACGGGCATGGGTATGGCTACACCTTC
TRBV29-1	.	.	TRBJ2-1	CSVGTATYNEQFF	TGCAGCGTCGGGACTGCAACCTACAATGAGCAGTTCTTC
TRBV9	.	few	TRBJ2-2	CASSVGAMNTGELFF	TGTGCCAGCAGCGTAGGGGCGATGAACACCGGGGAGCTGTTTTTT
TRBV7-2	.	.	TRBJ1-2	CASSLGAGGYGYTF	TGTGCCAGCAGCTTAGGTGCGGGGGGCTATGGCTACACCTTC